The 16 T cell receptor beta chains below all came from one sample that was sequenced in a study of cytomegalovirus exposure and HLA in healthy donors. With 60 Vbeta and 13 Jbeta primers, the PCR was carried out. Sequencing was performed with immunoSEQ multiplex PCR; in TCRdb, only in-frame clones are kept and a portion is missing. The sample table includes some 64,000 clones. Sequenced input: PBMCs. The receptors stem from a woman aged 25-40 years in good health and CMV-seronegative.

V usage is TRBV9 and J usage is TRBJ1-2; D unclear. Germline V CDR1 and CDR2: SGDLS, YYNGEE. This CDR3 spans 15 amino acids. V dropped 4 bases and J dropped 4 bases, with 17 bases sitting between them. The CDR3 sequence is CASSPRMDLFYGYTF. CDR3 bases: TGTGCCAGCAGCCCCCGGATGGACTTATTCTATGGCTACACCTTC.

The CDR3 loop is CASGRQPRGNSPLHF. For the CDR3, the DNA is TGTGCCAGCGGTCGACAGCCCCGCGGTAATTCACCCCTCCACTTT. The chain uses TRBV7-2 and TRBJ1-6, with D maybe TRBD1 (5 bases). The CDR3 has 15 amino acids. The germline V gene has CDR1 SGHTA and CDR2 FQGNSA. Trimming took 8 bases from V and 6 from J, leaving 17 bases between them.

Comments on this clone: Other DNA sequences of this sample code for an identical CDR3. The gene calls are TRBV2 and TRBJ2-2; no clear D gene. The germline V gene encodes CDR1 SNHLY and CDR2 FYNNEI. The CDR3 consists of 12 residues. V gave up 6 bases and J gave up 3 bases, with 5 bases separating them. For the CDR3, the DNA is TGTGCCAGCAGCCTCGACACCGGGGAGCTGTTTTTT. It is translated as CASSLDTGELFF. Supplemented by reference TRBV2 and TRBJ2-2, the full variable domain reads EPEVTQTPSHQVTQMGQEVILRCVPISNHLYFYWYRQILGQKVEFLVSFYNNEISEKSEIFDDQFSVERPDGSNFTLKIRSTKLEDSAMYFCASSLDTGELFFGEGSRLTVL.

The rearrangement uses TRBV6-5 and TRBJ1-5, with D perhaps matching TRBD1 (5 bases). The CDR3 extends over 15 amino acids. V was clipped by 6 bases and J by 0 bases, with 12 bases between them. Looked up from germline, CDR1 is MNHEY and CDR2 is SVGAGI. The CDR3 here is CASSRTQVSNQPQHF. The CDR3 DNA is TGTGCCAGCAGCCGGACACAGGTTAGCAATCAGCCCCAGCATTTT.

The chain couples TRBV28 to TRBJ1-4; D remains ambiguous. This CDR3 is built from 13 residues. Germline CDR1 reads MDHEN; CDR2 reads SYDVKM. The V end lost 3 bases, the J end lost 5 bases, and 7 bases lay between the germline ends. The CDR3 protein is CASSFGVNEKLFF. CDR3 DNA: TGTGCCAGCAGTTTCGGGGTAAATGAAAAACTGTTTTTT.

This rearrangement joins TRBV6-1 to TRBJ2-7; 7 positions match TRBD1. There are 15 residues in the CDR3. Losses at the gene ends were 8 bases for V and 3 bases for J; bases not matched to a gene: 13. The germline gives CDR1 MNHNS, CDR2 SASEGT. In DNA, the CDR3 is TGTGCCAGCTCATTGAACAGGGGTGGCGACTACGAGCAGTACTTC. As protein: CASSLNRGGDYEQYF.

This CDR3 is CASSQDPTTGNYNSPLHF. CDR3 DNA sequence: TGCGCCAGCAGCCAAGATCCGACGACGGGGAACTATAATTCACCCCTCCACTTT. The chain joins TRBV4-3 to TRBJ1-6; unclear D gene. In germline, CDR1 is LGHNA, CDR2 YSLEER. The CDR3 is made up of 18 amino acids. The V end was cut by 0 bases, the J end by 3 bases, with 15 bases between.

The rearrangement uses TRBV30 and TRBJ2-7; 7 bases line up with TRBD2. Germline V lookup: CDR1 GTSNPN, CDR2 SVGIG (reference sequence). The CDR3 consists of 11 residues. Trimming removed 0 bases from V and 9 bases from J; junction bases left unmatched: 2. The DNA of the CDR3 is TGTGCCTGGAGTGTGGGGAGGGTGCAGTACTTC. Protein: CAWSVGRVQYF.

The chain recombines TRBV9 with TRBJ2-1; the D is unclear. The germline V gene has CDR1 SGDLS and CDR2 YYNGEE. V lost 0 bases, J lost 0 bases, and 7 bases lay in between. This CDR3 region has 15 residues. This chain's CDR3 is CASSVEQTSYNEQFF. In DNA, the CDR3 is TGTGCCAGCAGCGTAGAACAGACCTCCTACAATGAGCAGTTCTTC.

V usage is TRBV18 and J usage is TRBJ2-1; D may be TRBD2 (6 bases). Germline loops: CDR1 KGHSH, CDR2 LQKENI. This CDR3 is 15 amino acids long. V gave up 3 bases and J gave up 7 bases, with 16 bases separating them. The CDR3 nucleotides are TGTGCCAGCTCACCGCGGGACCCTTTGGGGAATGAGCAGTTCTTC. It translates to CASSPRDPLGNEQFF.

The V and J genes are TRBV19 and TRBJ2-7; 7 bases fit TRBD1. Germline V gene data show CDR1 as LNHDA and CDR2 as SQIVND (reference sequence). CDR3 length: 15 residues. V was pared by 5 bases and J by 0 bases, with 7 bases of the junction left unmatched. Here the CDR3 reads CASSPGTEASYEQYF. The CDR3 region has the DNA TGTGCCAGTAGTCCTGGGACAGAGGCCTCCTACGAGCAGTACTTC.

The V gene is TRBV7-3, the J gene TRBJ2-2; 7 bases match TRBD1. Trimming at V came to 5 bases and at J to 4 bases, leaving 7 bases not matched to a gene. CDR3 length: 15 amino acids. Germline V lookup: CDR1 SGHTA, CDR2 FQGTGA. The CDR3 region is CASSQTGQSTGELFF. The CDR3 DNA reads TGTGCCAGCAGCCAGACGGGACAGAGCACCGGGGAGCTGTTTTTT.

The CDR3 DNA reads as TGTGCCAGCAGCGCGACAGGGTCGAGCGGGGAGCTGTTTTTT. Translated, it gives CASSATGSSGELFF. V is TRBV7-6 and J is TRBJ2-2; 7 bases align to TRBD1. Germline lookup yields CDR1 SGHVS and CDR2 FNYEAQ. Trimming cost V 5 bases and J 7 bases; bases outside gene matches: 7. CDR3 length: 14 amino acids. Together with reference TRBV7-6 and TRBJ2-2, the CDR3 gives the full variable domain: GAGVSQSPRYKVTKRGQDVALRCDPISGHVSLYWYRQALGQGPEFLTYFNYEAQQDKSGLPNDRFSAERPEGSISTLTIQRTEQRDSAMYRCASSATGSSGELFFGEGSRLTVL.

V is TRBV28 and J is TRBJ2-2; D not certain. Per germline, CDR1 MDHEN and CDR2 SYDVKM. The CDR3 length is 13 residues. Trimming stripped 3 bases from V and 3 bases from J, with 5 bases between. The CDR3, as DNA: TGTGCCAGCAGTTTCTTATACACCGGGGAGCTGTTTTTT. Amino acids: CASSFLYTGELFF.

V and J are TRBV28 and TRBJ2-7, with TRBD2 as a possible D gene (6 bases). Germline loops: CDR1 MDHEN, CDR2 SYDVKM. This CDR3 is 11 amino acids long. Trimming cost V 11 bases and J 7 bases, with 15 bases left between them. In DNA, the CDR3 is TGTGCCGTCCGGGGGATGCGGGAGCAGTACTTC. It encodes CAVRGMREQYF.

As for this clone: The same CDR3 arises from other DNA sequences in this sample as well. The chain links TRBV19 to TRBJ2-5; the match to TRBD2 covers 11 bases. The V gene's germline CDR1 is LNHDA and CDR2 SQIVND (reference sequence). J lost 5 bases, V lost 6 bases, and 5 bases had no gene match. There are 14 residues in the CDR3. The CDR3 DNA follows: TGTGCCAGTAGACTAGCGGGAGACTGGGAGACCCAGTACTTC. Amino acids: CASRLAGDWETQYF.